This T cell receptor beta chain was recovered during a study of cytomegalovirus exposure and HLA in healthy donors. The PCR ran on 60 Vbeta and 13 Jbeta primers. Profiled with immunoSEQ multiplex PCR; TCRdb holds only in-frame clones, not every one. There are about 130,000 clones in the sample; approximately 80% occur only once, and 0.95% to 1.5% lies in the top ten. V lost 7 bases and J 4 bases, leaving 13 bases between the germline ends. Germline V gene lookup returns CDR1 SGHVS and CDR2 FQNEAQ. The CDR3 is 13 residues long. V gene TRBV7-8 combines with J gene TRBJ1-1, with no clear D. The sample taken for sequencing was PBMCs. The receptor's source is a girl aged 2 to 9 in good health and CMV-seronegative. The DNA of the CDR3 is TGTGCCAGCACCCGGGCCGGGGTCACTGAAGCTTTCTTT. Protein: CASTRAGVTEAFF.